These 8 T cell receptor beta chains came from one sample sequenced in a study of blood T cells in healthy people across ages. The authors ran a second PCR of about 7 to 11 cycles using a sample-barcoded 5' primer and a J-beta primer mix. MiXCR was run by TCRdb on the 5' RACE reads, yielding one entry per CDR3 protein. The table lists about 730,000 distinct CDR3 sequences, roughly 43% of them singletons. Source material: blood. These receptors originate from a woman aged 60-75 years in good health.

In its sample, this clonotype was seen a few times. The chain employs TRBV2 and TRBJ2-1, with 8 bases aligning to TRBD2. Trimming cost V 8 bases and J 4 bases; bases outside gene matches: 10. Germline V CDR1 and CDR2: SNHLY, FYNNEI. The length of the CDR3 is 15 residues. Here the CDR3 DNA reads TGTGCCAGCGGGCAGGAAGGCGGGAGGTACAATGAGCAGTTCTTC. It is translated as CASGQEGGRYNEQFF.

This chain uses TRBV15 with TRBJ2-3; D gene uncertain. The CDR3 totals 12 residues. From germline, CDR1 is LNHNV and CDR2 YYDKDF (reference sequence). V was pared by 5 bases and J by 2 bases, with 5 bases between. The CDR3 reads CATSAATDTQYF. In DNA form, the CDR3 reads TGTGCCACCAGCGCCGCCACAGATACGCAGTATTTT. The full variable domain, with the rest looked up from reference TRBV15 and TRBJ2-3, is DAMVIQNPRYQVTQFGKPVTLSCSQTLNHNVMYWYQQKSSQAPKLLFHYYDKDFNNEADTPDNFQSRRPNTSFCFLDIRSPGLGDTAMYLCATSAATDTQYFGPGTRLTVL.

This clonotype was seen a few times. The chain has TRBV19 and TRBJ2-1, with TRBD1 as a possible D gene (5 bases). Trimming took off 3 bases at V and 9 bases at J, with 21 bases between the two ends. The CDR3 runs 16 residues. The germline gives CDR1 LNHDA, CDR2 SQIVND (reference sequence). CDR3 loop: CASSMLQGGVFTEQFF. CDR3 in DNA: TGTGCCAGTAGTATGTTGCAGGGTGGTGTTTTCACTGAGCAGTTCTTC. The variable domain in full, with the rest retrieved from reference TRBV19 and TRBJ2-1, is DGGITQSPKYLFRKEGQNVTLSCEQNLNHDAMYWYRQDPGQGLRLIYYSQIVNDFQKGDIAEGYSVSREKKESFPLTVTSAQKNPTAFYLCASSMLQGGVFTEQFFGPGTRLTVL.

The rearrangement uses TRBV20-1 and TRBJ2-7, with 8 bases matching TRBD1. V trimming: 6 bases; J trimming: 3 bases; junction bases outside the gene matches: 13. CDR3 length: 15 residues. From germline, CDR1 is DFQATT and CDR2 SNEGSKA (reference sequence). CDR3 region: CSAAALEQGDYEQYF. The CDR3 DNA is TGCAGTGCAGCTGCGTTAGAACAGGGGGACTACGAGCAGTACTTC.

In this sample, this clonotype turned up a few times. The chain has TRBV20-1 and TRBJ1-2, with D unresolved. In germline, CDR1 is DFQATT, CDR2 SNEGSKA (reference sequence). The CDR3 sequence is 12 residues long. Trimming pared 3 bases from V and 8 bases from J, leaving 13 bases between. CDR3 in amino acids: CSASWQVMGYTF. The CDR3 region has the DNA TGCAGTGCTAGTTGGCAGGTTATGGGCTACACCTTC.

The chain carries TRBV20-1 and TRBJ2-3; weak D call: TRBD1 (6 bases). The CDR3 has 14 residues. Trimming left V 3 bases short and J 4 bases short, with 14 bases between. Germline V gene lookup returns CDR1 DFQATT and CDR2 SNEGSKA (reference sequence). CDR3 sequence reads: CSARGAGWADTQYF. CDR3 DNA sequence: TGCAGTGCTAGGGGGGCAGGGTGGGCAGATACGCAGTATTTT.

This clonotype was picked up a small number of times. The chain couples TRBV20-1 to TRBJ2-1; 7 bases map to TRBD2. The CDR3 contains 15 residues. Germline V gene sequence: CDR1 DFQATT, CDR2 SNEGSKA (reference sequence). The V gene end was trimmed by 3 bases and the J gene end by 5 bases; junction bases not matched to a gene: 10. The CDR3 loop reads CSASRPSGFNNEQFF. The CDR3 bases are TGCAGTGCTAGTCGGCCTAGCGGCTTTAACAATGAGCAGTTCTTC.

The rearrangement joins TRBV3-1 to TRBJ2-1; maybe TRBD2 (6 bases). CDR3 length equals 15 residues. Trimming took off 4 bases at V and 8 bases at J, with 18 bases between the two ends. CDR1 is LGHDT and CDR2 is YNNKEL in the germline V gene (reference sequence). In DNA form, the CDR3 reads TGTGCCAGCAGCCGGTTCGCGGGGTCTTCCTATGAGCAGTTCTTC. This codes for CASSRFAGSSYEQFF.